Below, one T cell receptor beta chain is given with its context. Its antigen is unidentified. The data derive from a study of T-cell memory formation after mild COVID-19. Turning to the study itself: Each donor largely had its own TCR clusters. Findings and caveats of the study: Several responding clones turned up in pre-infection memory, indicating that cross-reactive memory may have taken part. CD4+ clones that contracted lay mainly in CM and EM; CD8+ ones lay in EMRA.

UMIs and sample barcodes were carried by the TCR alpha and TCR beta cDNA libraries that 5'RACE produced using constant-segment primers. TCRdb itself ran the 5' RACE reads through MiXCR, one entry per CDR3 protein. The sample carries fewer than 550,000 distinct CDR3 sequences, 20% recorded once. This CDR3 has 15 amino acids. The germline V and J ends were trimmed by 0 bases and 4 bases, with 13 bases remaining between them. Per the germline V gene, CDR1 is SGHRS and CDR2 is YFSETQ. The source is an adult woman who had mild COVID-19 (a few samples of this study predate the infection). Cell type and time point are not known. This sequence joins TRBV5-1 and TRBJ1-1; D is ambiguous. Sequencing was carried out using PBMCs or a T cell subset sorted from them (not recorded which). The CDR3 reads CASSLAWRVGTEAFF. The CDR3 DNA reads TGCGCCAGCAGCTTGGCCTGGCGGGTCGGCACTGAAGCTTTCTTT.